The rows below give T cell receptor beta chains drawn from one sample of a study of blood T cell repertoires in COVID-19. Generated by immunoSEQ multiplex PCR, the TCRdb table keeps only in-frame clones and is missing some. In the table there are under 300,000 clones, approximately 80% of which are singletons. Sequenced input: peripheral blood. The origin of the receptors is a woman younger than 30 with acute or convalescent COVID-19. Each CDR3 is given with its conserved first and last residue. A D gene is named only where the DNA matches it firmly. Only part of the rows carry a size: once, few, many, or a class if the clone is expanded.

j_call v_call clone_size d_call cdr3_aa cdr3_nt
TRBJ1-2 TRBV5-1 NA NA CASSLMQTASNYGYTF TGCGCCAGCAGCTTGATGCAGACAGCGTCAAACTATGGCTACACCTTC
TRBJ1-2 TRBV7-8 NA TRBD1 CASSLTRTGNYGYTF TGTGCCAGCAGCTTAACCCGGACAGGGAACTATGGCTACACCTTC
TRBJ1-6 TRBV5-6 NA TRBD1 CASSFYRGVDSPLHF TGTGCCAGCAGCTTCTACAGGGGAGTCGATTCACCCCTCCACTTT
TRBJ2-5 TRBV7-2 NA TRBD2 CASSPGLAGGETQYF TGTGCCAGCAGCCCCGGACTAGCGGGAGGCGAGACCCAGTACTTC
TRBJ2-7 TRBV19 NA TRBD2 CASSLGLALNEQYF TGTGCCAGTAGTCTAGGACTAGCGTTAAACGAGCAGTACTTC
TRBJ2-7 TRBV13 NA NA CASSLGSGYEQYF TGTGCCAGCAGCTTAGGTTCAGGCTACGAGCAGTACTTC
TRBJ1-2 TRBV19 NA TRBD1 CASSPLGQGNYGYTF TGTGCCAGTAGCCCCTTGGGACAGGGCAACTATGGCTACACCTTC
TRBJ1-2 TRBV7-9 once NA CASSAQGLYGYTF TGTGCCAGCAGCGCCCAGGGACTCTATGGCTACACCTTC
TRBJ2-6 TRBV27 few NA CASSTYRDSSSGANVLTF TGTGCCAGCAGTACTTACCGGGACTCCTCCTCTGGGGCCAACGTCCTGACTTTC
TRBJ2-5 TRBV5-3 NA NA CARSVDPPPVQETQYF TGTGCCAGAAGCGTGGACCCCCCACCGGTCCAAGAGACCCAGTACTTC
TRBJ1-3 TRBV3-1/TRBV3-2 NA NA CASSRNRYSGNTIYF TGTGCCAGCAGCCGAAACAGATACTCTGGAAACACCATATATTTT
TRBJ1-6 TRBV5-1 few NA CASSPGGNSPLHF TGCGCCAGCAGCCCGGGGGGGAATTCACCCCTCCACTTT
TRBJ1-2 TRBV6-4 NA NA CASSDSMAGADGYTF TGTGCCAGCAGTGACTCGATGGCTGGGGCAGATGGCTACACCTTC
TRBJ2-1 TRBV27 NA NA CASSLDRGSYNEQFF TGTGCCAGCAGTTTAGATAGGGGCTCCTACAATGAGCAGTTCTTC
TRBJ1-2 TRBV28 NA NA CASSPSGSAYYGYTF TGTGCCAGCAGTCCCAGCGGCAGTGCCTACTATGGCTACACCTTC
TRBJ1-2 TRBV27 NA NA CASSLAPNGYGYTF TGTGCCAGCAGTTTAGCCCCAAACGGCTATGGCTACACCTTC
TRBJ1-4 TRBV10-3 NA TRBD1 CAISRDRGDQKLFF TGTGCCATCAGCCGGGACAGGGGGGATCAAAAACTGTTTTTT
TRBJ2-5 TRBV6-2/TRBV6-3 NA TRBD2 CASSPSIGGTQETQYF TGTGCCAGCAGTCCCTCTATCGGGGGGACGCAAGAGACCCAGTACTTC
TRBJ2-1 TRBV20-1 NA TRBD2 CSASSGSVGNEQFF TGCAGTGCTAGTAGCGGGAGTGTGGGCAATGAGCAGTTCTTC
TRBJ1-2 TRBV19 NA NA CASRLQVGGYTF TGTGCCAGTAGGTTACAGGTGGGAGGCTACACCTTC
TRBJ1-4 TRBV29-1 NA TRBD1 CSVGTGVVEKLFF TGCAGCGTAGGGACAGGGGTAGTTGAAAAACTGTTTTTT
TRBJ2-6 TRBV2 NA TRBD2 CASSVLAGAANVLTF TGTGCCAGCAGTGTACTAGCGGGCGCAGCCAACGTCCTGACTTTC
TRBJ1-5 TRBV6-2/TRBV6-3 NA NA CASSPQGFGNQPQHF TGTGCCAGCAGCCCCCAGGGATTTGGCAATCAGCCCCAGCATTTT
TRBJ2-7 TRBV15 NA TRBD2 CATSAGLAESYEQYF TGTGCCACCAGCGCGGGACTAGCGGAGTCCTACGAGCAGTACTTC
TRBJ2-1 TRBV19 few NA CASRVSGLSYNEQFF TGTGCCAGTAGGGTGAGCGGGCTCTCCTACAATGAGCAGTTCTTC
TRBJ2-5 TRBV29-1 NA TRBD1 CSAAVTGYRGRETQYF TGCAGCGCCGCGGTAACTGGTTACAGGGGGCGAGAGACCCAGTACTTC
TRBJ2-1 TRBV5-6 NA TRBD2 CASSLGTSGRAFYNEQFF TGTGCCAGCAGCTTGGGGACTAGCGGGAGGGCCTTCTACAATGAGCAGTTCTTC
TRBJ1-5 TRBV6-2/TRBV6-3 NA TRBD1 CASSKTGVRRDSNQPQHF TGTGCCAGCAGTAAAACAGGGGTACGGCGGGATAGCAATCAGCCCCAGCATTTT
TRBJ2-6 TRBV19 once NA CATSDSAGANVLTF TGTGCCACCAGCGACAGCGCTGGGGCCAACGTCCTGACTTTC
TRBJ2-7 TRBV5-6 NA NA CASSRGPGLTYEQYF TGTGCCAGCAGCCGAGGACCAGGGCTAACCTACGAGCAGTACTTC
TRBJ2-7 TRBV25-1 NA TRBD2 CASSEEGSGISYEQYF TGTGCCAGCAGTGAAGAAGGTAGCGGGATATCCTACGAGCAGTACTTC
TRBJ2-3 TRBV7-3 NA TRBD2 CASSLLAGSTDTQYF TGTGCCAGCAGCTTACTAGCGGGCAGCACAGATACGCAGTATTTT
TRBJ1-5 TRBV21-1 NA NA CASSKVRSLNQPQHF TGTGCCAGCAGCAAAGTGAGGAGCCTCAATCAGCCCCAGCATTTT
TRBJ2-5 TRBV7-2 once TRBD2 CASSLPAGLAGVETQYF TGTGCCAGCAGCCTCCCGGCGGGACTAGCGGGAGTGGAGACCCAGTACTTC
TRBJ2-3 TRBV7-8 NA NA CASGDYSTDTQYF TGTGCCAGCGGAGACTACAGCACAGATACGCAGTATTTT
TRBJ1-4 TRBV18 once NA CASSPKQQEKLFF TGTGCCAGCTCACCAAAACAACAGGAAAAACTGTTTTTT
TRBJ2-7 TRBV7-2 NA TRBD2 CASSPGGSGRKEQYF TGTGCCAGCAGCCCAGGGGGTAGCGGGAGGAAGGAGCAGTACTTC
TRBJ2-5 TRBV29-1 NA NA CSVEYPGETQYF TGCAGCGTTGAATATCCGGGGGAGACCCAGTACTTC
TRBJ2-3 TRBV19 NA TRBD2 CASSMRGGSLDTQYF TGTGCCAGTAGTATGAGGGGAGGGTCATTGGATACGCAGTATTTT
TRBJ2-7 TRBV7-2 NA NA CASSYISSGYYEQYF TGTGCCAGCAGTTATATTAGTTCAGGTTACTACGAGCAGTACTTC
TRBJ2-4 TRBV30 NA TRBD2 CAWTGATSGRGNIQYF TGTGCCTGGACTGGGGCGACTAGCGGGAGAGGGAACATTCAGTACTTC
TRBJ2-7 TRBV27 NA NA CASSLSRTGRLYEQYF TGTGCCAGCAGTTTATCGAGGACGGGAAGACTCTACGAGCAGTACTTC
TRBJ2-5 TRBV7-3 NA NA CASSLGGDAETQYF TGTGCCAGCAGCTTAGGAGGGGACGCGGAGACCCAGTACTTC
TRBJ1-6 TRBV18 NA TRBD1 CASSPGQGASNSPLHF TGTGCCAGCTCACCGGGACAGGGGGCTTCCAATTCACCCCTCCACTTT
TRBJ2-6 TRBV29-1 NA NA CSVRQGGGTGANVLTF TGCAGCGTTCGGCAGGGAGGGGGAACTGGGGCCAACGTCCTGACTTTC
TRBJ2-1 TRBV9 NA TRBD2 CASSVGLAGARPEGGAYNEQFF TGTGCCAGCAGCGTAGGACTAGCGGGAGCGCGACCCGAAGGGGGCGCCTACAATGAGCAGTTCTTC